The rows below give T cell receptor beta chains drawn from one sample of a study of blood T cell repertoires in COVID-19. Assay: immunoSEQ multiplex PCR; the TCRdb copy retains only in-frame clones and omits some. The table records more than 120,000 clones, just under 90% of them present only once. The specimen was peripheral blood. All receptors come from a woman between 45 and 60 years old with active or convalescent COVID-19. Each CDR3 is given with its conserved first and last residue. The order of the fields is V gene, J gene, D gene, clone size, CDR3 DNA, CDR3 protein. A D gene is named only where the DNA matches it firmly. Only part of the rows carry a size: once, few, many, or a class if the clone is expanded.

>TRBV9|TRBJ2-1|TRBD1|-
TGTGCCAGCAGCCCCTTACCGGGACAGGGAGCCTACAATGAGCAGTTCTTC
CASSPLPGQGAYNEQFF
>TRBV29-1|TRBJ1-1|TRBD1|-
TGCAGCGTTAGGACAGGGTCATACACTGAAGCTTTCTTT
CSVRTGSYTEAFF
>TRBV11-2|TRBJ1-2|TRBD1|-
TGTGCCAGCAGCTTAGGGGACAGGGTCAATGGCTACACCTTC
CASSLGDRVNGYTF
>TRBV7-5|TRBJ2-2|-|-
TGTGCCAGAAGCTTTAGCGGGAGGGAAACCGGGGAGCTGTTTTTT
CARSFSGRETGELFF
>TRBV15|TRBJ1-2|-|-
TGTGCCACCAGCAGAGCGAGCGATGGCTACACCTTC
CATSRASDGYTF
>TRBV7-2|TRBJ2-1|TRBD2|-
TGTGCCAGCAGCTTTGCGGGAGGGTCCTACAATGAGCAGTTCTTC
CASSFAGGSYNEQFF
>TRBV5-5|TRBJ1-2|TRBD1|-
TGTGCCAGCAGCGGAACAGGGGTCCTCCTGTATGGCTACACCTTC
CASSGTGVLLYGYTF
>TRBV28|TRBJ2-6|-|-
TGTGCCAGCAGTACCCCTGTCAGGGGTGGGGCTGGGGCCAACGTCCTGACTTTC
CASSTPVRGGAGANVLTF
>TRBV7-3|TRBJ2-1|TRBD2|-
TGTGCCAGCAGCCCCGGGAGGGCTTCCTACAATGAGCAGTTCTTC
CASSPGRASYNEQFF
>TRBV6-2/TRBV6-3|TRBJ2-7|TRBD1|-
TGTGCCAGCAGTTACAGGGGGCGATCCTACGAGCAGTACTTC
CASSYRGRSYEQYF
>TRBV29-1|TRBJ2-7|TRBD1|-
TGCAGCGTTGAAGCACCCCCCTCGACAGGGTCAAAATACGAGCAGTACTTC
CSVEAPPSTGSKYEQYF
>TRBV6-6|TRBJ1-2|-|once
TGTGCCAGCAGTTTACAGGGTAACTATGGCTACACCTTC
CASSLQGNYGYTF
>TRBV15|TRBJ1-5|-|-
TGTGCCACCAGCAGAGAGGGGAGGGGGTACGGTCAGCCCCAGCATTTT
CATSREGRGYGQPQHF
>TRBV7-2|TRBJ2-5|-|-
TGTGCCAGCAGCTTAAAGGGGGACGGGGAGACCCAGTACTTC
CASSLKGDGETQYF
>TRBV9|TRBJ1-6|-|few
TGTGCCAGCACAGACGACTTCAATTCACCCCTCCACTTT
CASTDDFNSPLHF